The 10 T cell receptor beta chains below were found in one sample sequenced in a study of regulatory T cells in long-lasting Graves disease (dated by TCRdb to the early 2020s). What the time point label conveys for this sample: persistent/refractory GD, antithyroid drugs over 5 years with positive TRAb. For both TCR sequencing and RNA sequencing, RNA was extracted from PBMCs using TRIzol. Libraries were built with multiplex PCR. Sequencing instrument: Illumina HiSeq 4000. To build TCR beta libraries, CDR3 regions were amplified by Arm-PCR using iRepertoire HTBI primers. TCRdb cleaned the public reads at Q25 with fastp, built clones with MiXCR and kept in-frame beta chains. Rows with one shared CDR3 protein collapse into an entry with the most common genes and DNA. The sample contains under 450,000 distinct CDR3 sequences, approximately 25% of them found a single time. Of the sample, approximately 27% is held by the ten largest clones.

The sample here was peripheral blood mononuclear cells (PBMCs), taken when the disease was refractory, from a patient treated with antithyroid drugs. The receptors come from a woman aged 40 to 49 with Graves disease. Donor details come from another sample of the same person, matched by shared clones.

The rearrangement joins TRBV30 to TRBJ1-2; no firm D call. The V gene's germline CDR1 is GTSNPN and CDR2 SVGIG (reference sequence). Between the trimmed V and J ends, which lost 0 bases and 10 bases, there was a span of 12 bases. This CDR3 contains 12 residues. The CDR3 loop reads CAWSVGWRPYTF. CDR3 bases: TGTGCCTGGAGTGTCGGGTGGAGACCCTACACCTTC. The variable domain in full, completed from reference TRBV30 and TRBJ1-2, reads SQTIHQWPATLVQPVGSPLSLECTVEGTSNPNLYWYRQAAGRGLQLLFYSVGIGQISSEVPQNLSASRPQDRQFILSSKKLLLSDSGFYLCAWSVGWRPYTFGSGTRLTVV.

Turning to this clonotype: This may be a read error: a much more frequent sequence differs by one nucleotide. V and J are TRBV11-2 and TRBJ2-4; D ambiguous. Germline V CDR1 and CDR2: SGHAT, FQNNGV. The CDR3 runs 16 residues. The CDR3 sequence is CASSLDLIGYLNIRYF. The CDR3 bases are TGTGCCAGCAGCTTAGATCTAATAGGGTATTTGAACATTCGGTACTTC.

Regarding this clonotype: Since a much larger clone is just one base distant, this may be a read error. The gene calls are TRBV7-2 and TRBJ2-5; 10 nucleotides match TRBD2. CDR1 and CDR2 from the germline V gene are SGHTA and FQGNSA. The CDR3 runs to 17 residues. The J segment lost 5 bases and the V segment lost 2 bases, leaving 11 bases of the junction unmatched. CDR3 region: CASSLTRPAGGRETQYF. CDR3 coding DNA: TGTGCCAGCAGCTTAACGCGACCAGCGGGAGGGAGGGAGACCCAGTACTTC.

This clonotype was counted ten times or more. The rearrangement links TRBV6-1 to TRBJ2-7, with no clear D. The length of the CDR3 is 14 residues. Trimming took 9 bases from V and 0 from J, leaving 15 bases between them. CDR1 MNHNS and CDR2 SASEGT come from the germline V gene. The CDR3 sequence is CASHPRLRSYEQYF. The DNA of the CDR3 is TGTGCCAGTCACCCCCGGCTCCGCTCCTACGAGCAGTACTTC.

Ten or more counts support this clonotype. The J gene is TRBJ2-7, the V gene TRBV20-1; D is possibly TRBD1 or TRBD2 (5 bases each). The V gene lost 2 bases and the J gene lost 6 bases, with 17 bases spanning the gap. The germline gives CDR1 DFQATT, CDR2 SNEGSKA (reference sequence). This CDR3 is built from 14 residues. The CDR3 coding sequence is TGCAGTGCTAGACCCGGGGCTAGATCGGGCGAGCAGTACTTC. It yields the protein CSARPGARSGEQYF.

In its sample, this clonotype was seen a few times. V is TRBV20-1 and J is TRBJ1-5; TRBD1 matches at 11 bases. The CDR3 extends over 17 amino acids. V gave up 1 base and J gave up 2 bases; unmatched junction bases: 7. Per the germline V gene, CDR1 is DFQATT and CDR2 is SNEGSKA (reference sequence). CDR3 in DNA: TGCAGTGCTAGAGCTCGGACAGGGGGCAAAGGCAATCAGCCCCAGCATTTT. Translating it yields CSARARTGGKGNQPQHF.

This clonotype occurred a few times. The chain recombines TRBV20-1 with TRBJ2-7; 10 nucleotides match TRBD2. CDR3 length: 15 residues. V lost 5 bases and J lost 0; bases outside the gene matches: 7. In germline, CDR1 is DFQATT, CDR2 SNEGSKA (reference sequence). CDR3 sequence: CSAPSGLAVSYEQYF. The CDR3 DNA reads as TGCAGTGCTCCTTCCGGACTAGCGGTCTCCTACGAGCAGTACTTC.

This clonotype was seen a few times. The CDR3 DNA sequence: TGTGCCATCAGACAGGAAGGCACTGAAGCTTTCTTT. Residues: CAIRQEGTEAFF. The chain carries TRBV10-3 and TRBJ1-1; D perhaps matches TRBD1 (5 bases). CDR1 is ENHRY, CDR2 SYGVKD, per germline. The CDR3 runs 12 residues. The V end lost 6 bases, the J end lost 4 bases, and 9 bases lay between the germline ends.

This clonotype came up many times. The V gene is TRBV2, the J gene TRBJ2-4; 7 bases align to TRBD1. Germline V gives CDR1 SNHLY, CDR2 FYNNEI. There are 16 residues in the CDR3. Losses at the gene ends were 3 bases for V and 4 bases for J; bases not matched to a gene: 9. The DNA of the CDR3 is TGTGCCAGCAGTGAGATGGGGACAGTCGAAAAAAACATTCAGTACTTC. As protein: CASSEMGTVEKNIQYF.

This clonotype was counted at least ten times. V usage is TRBV6-4 and J usage is TRBJ2-7; tentative D call: TRBD2 (5 bases). The CDR3 extends over 12 amino acids. Germline-derived CDR1 and CDR2 are MRHNA and SNTAGT. Trimming pared 10 bases from V and 7 bases from J, leaving 17 bases between. The CDR3 is CAKFLGKREQYF. Here the CDR3 DNA reads TGTGCCAAGTTCCTGGGGAAGCGGGAGCAGTACTTC.